This T cell receptor (beta chain) was recorded in a study of blood T cell repertoires in COVID-19. Turning to the study itself: Nucleic acid was either cDNA or gDNA, and it came from T cells, B-cell-depleted T cells, or PBMCs.

CDR1 is SGHNT and CDR2 is YYREEE in the germline V gene (reference sequence). The CDR3 consists of 16 residues. Trimming cost V 0 bases and J 3 bases; bases outside gene matches: 3. In this sample, this clone turned up once. In the authors' workflow: Quantification of nucleated cells was approximated via reference gene primer amplification. TCRdb keeps only in-frame clones here, not all; method: immunoSEQ multiplex PCR. D and trimming come from the DNA, and the V and J calls and clone size come from that table. The sample has over 75,000 clones, nearly 90% seen once; the top ten hold less than 6.5%. The chain carries TRBV5-4 and TRBJ2-2, with 9 positions matching TRBD2. The sequenced sample consisted of peripheral blood. The source of this sequence is a woman older than 75 with active COVID-19. Written as DNA, the CDR3 is TGTGCCAGCAGCTTGGGCGGGAGGGCCGACACCGGGGAGCTGTTTTTT. It specifies CASSLGGRADTGELFF. Looking up the rest from reference TRBV5-4 and TRBJ2-2 gives the full variable domain: ETGVTQSPTHLIKTRGQQVTLRCSSQSGHNTVSWYQQALGQGPQFIFQYYREEENGRGNFPPRFSGLQFPNYSSELNVNALELDDSALYLCASSLGGRADTGELFFGEGSRLTVL.